The 18 T cell receptor beta chains given below trace back to one sample, sequenced in a study of blood T cell repertoires in COVID-19. Produced via immunoSEQ multiplex PCR; TCRdb's table is partial and in-frame only. In the table there are approximately 360,000 clones, 70% to 90% of which are singletons. The specimen sequenced was PBMCs or T cells enriched from blood (not recorded which). The receptors come from a woman aged 25 to 39 with acute COVID-19.

The chain recombines TRBV27 with TRBJ1-2; a possible D gene is TRBD1 (6 bases). V was cut by 6 bases and J by 6 bases, with 17 bases left in between. The CDR3 loop spans 14 amino acids. Germline V lookup: CDR1 MNHEY, CDR2 SMNVEV (reference sequence). The CDR3: CASSENREAHGYTF. CDR3 nucleotides: TGTGCCAGCAGCGAAAACAGGGAAGCCCATGGCTACACCTTC.

This clone has just a few counts. The same CDR3 arises from other DNA sequences in this sample as well. The J gene is TRBJ1-6, the V gene TRBV7-3, with a possible D match to TRBD1 (5 bases). This CDR3 has 14 amino acids. Germline V lookup: CDR1 SGHTA, CDR2 FQGTGA. Trimming took 1 base from V and 10 from J, leaving 11 bases between them. DNA for the CDR3: TGTGCCAGCAGCTTAAGGCAGGGTGAATCACCCCTCCACTTT. It specifies CASSLRQGESPLHF.

This clone appeared a single time. The rearrangement joins TRBV7-2 to TRBJ2-7; the D gene is possibly TRBD2 (7 bases). From germline, CDR1 is SGHTA and CDR2 FQGNSA. The CDR3 consists of 16 residues. V was trimmed by 2 bases and J by 0 bases, leaving 14 bases between them. This chain's CDR3 is CASSLLGGPLSYEQYF. Written as DNA, the CDR3 is TGTGCCAGCAGCTTATTGGGGGGGCCCCTCTCCTACGAGCAGTACTTC.

J is TRBJ1-4 and V is TRBV5-1, with unresolved D. V was cut by 0 bases and J by 8 bases, with 11 bases left in between. Germline V lookup: CDR1 SGHRS, CDR2 YFSETQ. The CDR3 has 14 residues. The chain's CDR3 is CASSLGTGREKLFF. CDR3 DNA: TGCGCCAGCAGCTTGGGCACGGGAAGGGAAAAACTGTTTTTT.

This sequence joins TRBV7-9 and TRBJ1-6; 8 bases are a match to TRBD1. Germline V lookup: CDR1 SEHNR, CDR2 FQNEAQ (reference sequence). This CDR3 has 14 amino acids. The J segment lost 11 bases and the V segment lost 5 bases, leaving 8 bases of the junction unmatched. CDR3 DNA: TGTGCCAGCAGCCAGGGACAGGCTCTACCACCCCTCCACTTT. As protein: CASSQGQALPPLHF.

The V gene is TRBV5-1, the J gene TRBJ1-6; the match to TRBD1 covers 12 bases. This CDR3 has 17 amino acids. J was trimmed by 4 bases and V by 4 bases; bases with no gene match: 6. Germline V gene sequence: CDR1 SGHRS, CDR2 YFSETQ. The CDR3: CASSGGTGGNYNSPLHF. CDR3 DNA: TGCGCCAGCAGCGGAGGGACAGGGGGCAATTATAATTCACCCCTCCACTTT.

CDR3 sequence reads: CASSEAGDEQYF. The CDR3 DNA is TGTGCCAGCAGTGAGGCAGGGGACGAGCAGTACTTC. The chain carries TRBV6-1 and TRBJ2-7, with D perhaps TRBD1 (6 bases). This CDR3 region has 12 residues. Germline V gene lookup returns CDR1 MNHNS and CDR2 SASEGT. Trimming removed 3 bases at V and 5 bases at J, with 8 bases between.

This chain links TRBV5-1 with TRBJ1-1, with a weak D call TRBD1 (6 bases). V was pared by 2 bases and J by 11 bases, with 13 bases between. The V gene's germline CDR1 is SGHRS and CDR2 YFSETQ. The CDR3 runs to 12 residues. CDR3 amino acids: CASSFAGTLAFF. The CDR3 DNA follows: TGCGCCAGCAGCTTCGCCGGGACATTGGCTTTCTTT.

V is TRBV24-1 and J is TRBJ2-1; a weak D match, TRBD1 (6 bases). The CDR3 has 13 residues. The V and J ends lost 4 bases and 8 bases respectively, with 11 bases between them. Per germline, CDR1 KGHDR and CDR2 SFDVKD. This CDR3 reads CATSEQPGDEQFF. Written as DNA, the CDR3 is TGTGCCACCAGTGAGCAGCCAGGGGATGAGCAGTTCTTC.

The gene calls are TRBV7-2 and TRBJ2-2, with TRBD2 matching 11 bases. The germline V gene has CDR1 SGHTA and CDR2 FQGNSA. The CDR3 sequence is 17 residues long. Trimming removed 5 bases from V and 4 bases from J; junction bases left unmatched: 9. The chain's CDR3 is CASSPIAGGHGTGELFF. The CDR3 DNA sequence: TGTGCCAGCAGCCCTATAGCGGGGGGGCACGGCACCGGGGAGCTGTTTTTT.

The gene calls are TRBV11-2 and TRBJ2-4; TRBD1 aligns across 8 bases. The trim removed 6 bases at V and 8 bases at J, leaving 3 bases unmatched. The CDR3 spans 12 residues. The germline V gene has CDR1 SGHAT and CDR2 FQNNGV. CDR3 nucleotide sequence: TGTGCCAGCAGATCGACAGGGGACATTCAGTACTTC. It codes for CASRSTGDIQYF.

CDR3 region: CASSQESQGPPSNQPQHF. DNA of the CDR3: TGCGCCAGCAGCCAAGAGAGCCAGGGGCCCCCGAGCAATCAGCCCCAGCATTTT. The chain is built from TRBV4-1 and TRBJ1-5; D is perhaps TRBD1 (6 bases). The CDR3 contains 18 residues. CDR1 is MGHRA, CDR2 YSYEKL, per germline. Deletions cut 0 bases from V and 1 base from J, with 16 bases between.

The chain uses TRBV11-2 and TRBJ1-1; D is unresolved. The germline gives CDR1 SGHAT, CDR2 FQNNGV. The CDR3 runs 19 residues. Trimming left V 5 bases short and J 0 bases short, with 25 bases between. In DNA, the CDR3 is TGTGCCAGCAGCCGACCAGGTCCGTCTTATTTTTTAATGAACACTGAAGCTTTCTTT. Translation gives CASSRPGPSYFLMNTEAFF.

The chain employs TRBV18 and TRBJ2-2; a weak D match, TRBD1 (6 bases). The CDR3 spans 13 residues. Germline V CDR1 and CDR2: KGHSH, LQKENI. V lost 3 bases, J lost 7 bases, and 9 bases lay in between. DNA of the CDR3: TGTGCCAGCTCACCGCAGGGGAACGGGGAGCTGTTTTTT. As protein: CASSPQGNGELFF.

The chain recombines TRBV19 with TRBJ1-1; 12 bases align to TRBD1. Trimming cost V 5 bases and J 1 base; bases outside gene matches: 5. The CDR3 loop spans 16 amino acids. Per the germline V gene, CDR1 is LNHDA and CDR2 is SQIVND (reference sequence). The CDR3 region is CASSSGTGGWNTEAFF. The CDR3 bases are TGTGCCAGTAGTTCTGGGACAGGGGGCTGGAACACTGAAGCTTTCTTT.

This chain uses TRBV10-2 with TRBJ1-1, with 7 bases that match TRBD1. CDR3 length: 14 amino acids. V lost 6 bases, J lost 5 bases, and 9 bases stayed unmatched. Per germline, CDR1 WSHSY and CDR2 SAAADI. The CDR3 sequence is CASSDQGVGTEAFF. The CDR3 DNA reads TGCGCCAGCAGCGACCAGGGGGTGGGGACTGAAGCTTTCTTT.

With regard to this clone: Within the sample, other DNA sequences also encode this same CDR3. In nucleotides, the CDR3 is TGTGCCAGCAGTCCAGCGGGTCTAGCCAAAAACATTCAGTACTTC. Amino acids: CASSPAGLAKNIQYF. The rearrangement uses TRBV28 and TRBJ2-4; perhaps TRBD2 as D (6 bases). This CDR3 contains 15 residues. In germline, CDR1 is MDHEN, CDR2 SYDVKM. The V end was cut by 5 bases, the J end by 0 bases, with 11 bases between. Based on the CDR3 plus reference TRBV28 and TRBJ2-4, the full variable domain is DVKVTQSSRYLVKRTGEKVFLECVQDMDHENMFWYRQDPGLGLRLIYFSYDVKMKEKGDIPEGYSVSREKKERFSLILESASTNQTSMYLCASSPAGLAKNIQYFGAGTRLSVL.

This chain uses TRBV20-1 with TRBJ2-5, with a weak D call TRBD2 (5 bases). Between the trimmed V and J ends, which lost 3 bases and 7 bases, there was a span of 21 bases. CDR3 length: 15 residues. Germline V gene lookup returns CDR1 DFQATT and CDR2 SNEGSKA (reference sequence). CDR3 sequence reads: CSASDLKGTRGTQYF. CDR3 in DNA: TGCAGTGCTAGTGATTTGAAGGGAACCCGGGGGACCCAGTACTTC.